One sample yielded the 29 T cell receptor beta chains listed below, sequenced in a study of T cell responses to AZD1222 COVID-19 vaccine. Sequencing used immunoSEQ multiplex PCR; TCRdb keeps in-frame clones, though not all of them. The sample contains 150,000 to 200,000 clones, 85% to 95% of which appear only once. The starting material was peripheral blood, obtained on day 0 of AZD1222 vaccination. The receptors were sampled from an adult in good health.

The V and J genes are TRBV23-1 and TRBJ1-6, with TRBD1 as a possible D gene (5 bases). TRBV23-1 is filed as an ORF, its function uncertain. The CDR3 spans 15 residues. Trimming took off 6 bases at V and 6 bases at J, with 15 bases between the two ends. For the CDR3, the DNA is TGCGCCAGCAGCCCTGTGGGGACCTTTAATTCACCCCTCCACTTT. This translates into CASSPVGTFNSPLHF.

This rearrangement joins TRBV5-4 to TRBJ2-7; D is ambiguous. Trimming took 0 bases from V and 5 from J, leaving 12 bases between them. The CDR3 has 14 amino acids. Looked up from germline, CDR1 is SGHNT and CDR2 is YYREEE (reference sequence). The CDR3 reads CASSLELEIHEQYF. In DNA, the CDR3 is TGTGCCAGCAGCTTGGAACTGGAAATCCACGAGCAGTACTTC. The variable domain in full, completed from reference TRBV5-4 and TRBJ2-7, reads ETGVTQSPTHLIKTRGQQVTLRCSSQSGHNTVSWYQQALGQGPQFIFQYYREEENGRGNFPPRFSGLQFPNYSSELNVNALELDDSALYLCASSLELEIHEQYFGPGTRLTVT.

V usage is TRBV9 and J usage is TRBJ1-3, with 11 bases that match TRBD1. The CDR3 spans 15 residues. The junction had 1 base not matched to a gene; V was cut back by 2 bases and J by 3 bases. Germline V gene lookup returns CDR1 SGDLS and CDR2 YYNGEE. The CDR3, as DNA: TGTGCCAGCAGCGTTGGGACAGGGGGTGGAAACACCATATATTTT. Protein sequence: CASSVGTGGGNTIYF.

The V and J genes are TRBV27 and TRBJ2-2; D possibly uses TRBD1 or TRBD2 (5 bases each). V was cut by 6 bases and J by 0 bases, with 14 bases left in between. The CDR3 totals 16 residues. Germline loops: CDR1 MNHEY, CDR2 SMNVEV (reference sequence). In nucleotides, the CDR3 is TGTGCCAGCAGCCGCCTGAGGGGTTCGAACACCGGGGAGCTGTTTTTT. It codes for CASSRLRGSNTGELFF.

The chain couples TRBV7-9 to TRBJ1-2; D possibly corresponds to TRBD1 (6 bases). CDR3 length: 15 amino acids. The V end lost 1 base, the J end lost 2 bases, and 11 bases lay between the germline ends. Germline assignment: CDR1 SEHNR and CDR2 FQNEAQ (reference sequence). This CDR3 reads CASSLGIRGNYGYTF. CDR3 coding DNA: TGTGCCAGCAGCTTAGGGATCAGGGGAAACTATGGCTACACCTTC. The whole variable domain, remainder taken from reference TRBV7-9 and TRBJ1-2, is DTGVSQNPRHKITKRGQNVTFRCDPISEHNRLYWYRQTLGQGPEFLTYFQNEAQLEKSRLLSDRFSAERPKGSFSTLEIQRTEQGDSAMYLCASSLGIRGNYGYTFGSGTRLTVV.

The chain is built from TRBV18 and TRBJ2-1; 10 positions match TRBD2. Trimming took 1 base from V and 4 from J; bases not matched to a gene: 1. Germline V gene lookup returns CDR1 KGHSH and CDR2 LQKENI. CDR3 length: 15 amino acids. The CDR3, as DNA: TGTGCCAGCTCACCACTAGCGGGAGGTTACAATGAGCAGTTCTTC. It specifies CASSPLAGGYNEQFF.

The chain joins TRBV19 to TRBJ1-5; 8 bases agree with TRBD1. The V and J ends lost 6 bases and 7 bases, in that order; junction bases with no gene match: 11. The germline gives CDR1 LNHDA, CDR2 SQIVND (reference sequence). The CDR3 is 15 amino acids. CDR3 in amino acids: CASSNSRGRWQPQHF. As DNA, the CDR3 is TGTGCCAGTAGCAACTCCAGGGGGCGCTGGCAGCCCCAGCATTTT.

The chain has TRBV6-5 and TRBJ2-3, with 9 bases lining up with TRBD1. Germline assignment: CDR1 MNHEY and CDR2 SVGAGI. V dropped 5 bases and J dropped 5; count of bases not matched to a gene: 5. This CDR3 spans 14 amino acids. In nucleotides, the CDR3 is TGTGCCAGCAGTACCGGACAGGGGAGAGATACGCAGTATTTT. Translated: CASSTGQGRDTQYF.

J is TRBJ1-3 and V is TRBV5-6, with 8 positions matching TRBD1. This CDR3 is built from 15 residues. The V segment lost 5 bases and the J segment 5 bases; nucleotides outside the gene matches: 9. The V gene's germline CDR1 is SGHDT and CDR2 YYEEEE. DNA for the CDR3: TGTGCCAGCAGTTTAATCGGACAGGGTAGAAACACCATATATTTT. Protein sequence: CASSLIGQGRNTIYF.

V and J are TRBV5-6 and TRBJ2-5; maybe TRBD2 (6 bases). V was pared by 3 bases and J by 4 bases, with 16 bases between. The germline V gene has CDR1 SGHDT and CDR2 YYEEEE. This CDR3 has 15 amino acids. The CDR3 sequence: CASSWRGAGAETQYF. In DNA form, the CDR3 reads TGTGCCAGCAGCTGGAGGGGTGCCGGAGCAGAGACCCAGTACTTC.

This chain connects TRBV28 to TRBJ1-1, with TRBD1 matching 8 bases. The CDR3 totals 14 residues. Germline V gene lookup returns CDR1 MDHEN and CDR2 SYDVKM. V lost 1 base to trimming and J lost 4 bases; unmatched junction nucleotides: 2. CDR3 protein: CASSLSGQGTEAFF. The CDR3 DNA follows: TGTGCCAGCAGTTTATCCGGACAGGGCACTGAAGCTTTCTTT.

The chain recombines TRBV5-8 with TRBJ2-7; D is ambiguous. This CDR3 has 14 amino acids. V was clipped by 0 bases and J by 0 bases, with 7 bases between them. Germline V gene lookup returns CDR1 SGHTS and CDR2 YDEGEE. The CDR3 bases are TGTGCCAGCAGCTTGGTCGACACCTCCTACGAGCAGTACTTC. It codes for CASSLVDTSYEQYF.

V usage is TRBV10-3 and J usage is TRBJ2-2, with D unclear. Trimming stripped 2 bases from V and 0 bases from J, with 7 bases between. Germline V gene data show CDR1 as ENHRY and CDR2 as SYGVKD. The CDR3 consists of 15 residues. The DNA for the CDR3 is TGTGCCATCAGTGAGGGCCGCACGAACACCGGGGAGCTGTTTTTT. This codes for CAISEGRTNTGELFF.

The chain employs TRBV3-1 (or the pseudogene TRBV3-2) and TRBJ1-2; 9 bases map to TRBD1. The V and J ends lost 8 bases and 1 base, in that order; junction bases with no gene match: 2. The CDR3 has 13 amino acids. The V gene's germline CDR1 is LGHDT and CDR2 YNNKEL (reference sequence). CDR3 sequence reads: CASAGQGNYGYTF. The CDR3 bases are TGTGCCAGCGCGGGACAGGGTAACTATGGCTACACCTTC.

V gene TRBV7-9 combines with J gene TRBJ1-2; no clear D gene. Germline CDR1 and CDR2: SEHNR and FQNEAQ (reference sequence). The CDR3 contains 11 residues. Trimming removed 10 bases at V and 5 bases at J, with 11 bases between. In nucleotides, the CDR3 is TGTGCCATCATACGAGATTATGGCTACACCTTC. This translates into CAIIRDYGYTF.

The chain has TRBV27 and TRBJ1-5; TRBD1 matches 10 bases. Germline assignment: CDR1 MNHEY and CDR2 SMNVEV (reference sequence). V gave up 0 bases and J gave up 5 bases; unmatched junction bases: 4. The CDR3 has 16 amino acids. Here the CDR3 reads CASSLSGQGTHQPQHF. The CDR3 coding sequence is TGTGCCAGCAGTTTATCGGGACAGGGGACACATCAGCCCCAGCATTTT.

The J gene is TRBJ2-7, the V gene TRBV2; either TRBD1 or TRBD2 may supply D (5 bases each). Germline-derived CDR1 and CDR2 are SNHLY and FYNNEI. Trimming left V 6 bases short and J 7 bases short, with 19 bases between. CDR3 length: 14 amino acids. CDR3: CASSEGSTPWEQYV. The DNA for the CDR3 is TGTGCCAGCAGCGAGGGGAGCACCCCTTGGGAGCAGTACGTC.

CDR3 loop: CASSLDPGPNYGYTF. Written as DNA, the CDR3 is TGTGCCAGCAGCTTAGATCCGGGACCTAACTATGGCTACACCTTC. The rearrangement uses TRBV7-2 and TRBJ1-2, with D maybe TRBD1 (5 bases). Germline CDR1 is SGHTA and CDR2 is FQGNSA. The CDR3 sequence is 15 residues long. The V end was cut by 1 base, the J end by 0 bases, with 9 bases between.

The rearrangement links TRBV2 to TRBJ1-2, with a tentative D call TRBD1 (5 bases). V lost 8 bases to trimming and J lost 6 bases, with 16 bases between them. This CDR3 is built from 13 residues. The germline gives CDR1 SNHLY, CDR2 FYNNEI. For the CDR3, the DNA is TGTGCCAGCTCGCGGTTACAGGCAAATGGCTACACCTTC. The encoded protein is CASSRLQANGYTF.

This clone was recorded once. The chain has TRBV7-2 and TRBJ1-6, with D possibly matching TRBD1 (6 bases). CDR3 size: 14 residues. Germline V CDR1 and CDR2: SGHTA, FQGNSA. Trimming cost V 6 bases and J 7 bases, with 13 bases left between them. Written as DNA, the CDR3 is TGTGCCAGCAGACTACAGGGTGGCAATTCACCCCTCCACTTT. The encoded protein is CASRLQGGNSPLHF.

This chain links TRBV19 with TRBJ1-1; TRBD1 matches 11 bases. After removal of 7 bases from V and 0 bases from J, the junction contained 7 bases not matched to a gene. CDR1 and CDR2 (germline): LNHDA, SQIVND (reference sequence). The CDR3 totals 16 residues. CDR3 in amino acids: CASKPGTGGMNTEAFF. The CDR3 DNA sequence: TGTGCCAGTAAGCCCGGGACAGGGGGTATGAACACTGAAGCTTTCTTT.

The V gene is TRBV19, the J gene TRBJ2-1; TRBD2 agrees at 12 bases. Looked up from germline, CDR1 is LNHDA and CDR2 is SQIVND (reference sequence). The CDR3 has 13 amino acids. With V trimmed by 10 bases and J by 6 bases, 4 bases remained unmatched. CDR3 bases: TGTGCCACGACGGGACTAGCGGGCAATGAGCAGTTCTTC. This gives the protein CATTGLAGNEQFF.

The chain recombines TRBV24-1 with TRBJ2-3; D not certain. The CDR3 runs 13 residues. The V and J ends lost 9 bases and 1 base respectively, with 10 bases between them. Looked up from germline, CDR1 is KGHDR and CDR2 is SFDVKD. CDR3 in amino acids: CATSRSGTDTQYF. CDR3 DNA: TGTGCCACCTCCCGGTCGGGCACAGATACGCAGTATTTT.

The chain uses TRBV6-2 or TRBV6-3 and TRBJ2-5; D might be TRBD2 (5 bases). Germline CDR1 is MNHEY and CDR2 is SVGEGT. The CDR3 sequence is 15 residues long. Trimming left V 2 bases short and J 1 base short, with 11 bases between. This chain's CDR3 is CASSYGLSIQETQYF. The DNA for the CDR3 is TGTGCCAGCAGTTACGGACTGAGCATCCAAGAGACCCAGTACTTC.

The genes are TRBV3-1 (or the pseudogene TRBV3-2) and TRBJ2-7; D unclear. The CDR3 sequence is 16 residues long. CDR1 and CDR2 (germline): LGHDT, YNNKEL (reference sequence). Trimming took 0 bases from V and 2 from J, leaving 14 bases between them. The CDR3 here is CASSQESWQEPYEQYF. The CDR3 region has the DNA TGTGCCAGCAGCCAAGAGTCGTGGCAGGAGCCCTACGAGCAGTACTTC.

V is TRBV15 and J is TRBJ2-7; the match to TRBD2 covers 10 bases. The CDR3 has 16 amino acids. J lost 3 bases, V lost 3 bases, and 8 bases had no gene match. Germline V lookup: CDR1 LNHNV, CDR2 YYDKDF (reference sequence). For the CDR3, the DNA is TGTGCCACCAGCAGGGGGGGACTAGCGTATTTCTACGAGCAGTACTTC. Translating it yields CATSRGGLAYFYEQYF. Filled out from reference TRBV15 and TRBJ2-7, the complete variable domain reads DAMVIQNPRYQVTQFGKPVTLSCSQTLNHNVMYWYQQKSSQAPKLLFHYYDKDFNNEADTPDNFQSRRPNTSFCFLDIRSPGLGDTAMYLCATSRGGLAYFYEQYFGPGTRLTVT.

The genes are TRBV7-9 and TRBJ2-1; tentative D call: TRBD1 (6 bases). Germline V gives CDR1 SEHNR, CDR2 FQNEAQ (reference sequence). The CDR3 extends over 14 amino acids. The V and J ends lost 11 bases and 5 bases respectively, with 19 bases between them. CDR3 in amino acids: CAGSQGRDNNEQFF. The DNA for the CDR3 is TGTGCCGGATCTCAGGGAAGGGACAACAATGAGCAGTTCTTC.

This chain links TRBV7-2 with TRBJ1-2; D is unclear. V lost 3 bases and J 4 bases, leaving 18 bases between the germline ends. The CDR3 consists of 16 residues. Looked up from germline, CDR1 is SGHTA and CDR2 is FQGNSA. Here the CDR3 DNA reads TGTGCCAGCAGCTTGACGGGCAGCTTAGCTGGCTATGGCTACACCTTC. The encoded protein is CASSLTGSLAGYGYTF. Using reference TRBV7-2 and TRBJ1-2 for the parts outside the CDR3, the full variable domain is GAGVSQSPSNKVTEKGKDVELRCDPISGHTALYWYRQSLGQGLEFLIYFQGNSAPDKSGLPSDRFSAERTGGSVSTLTIQRTQQEDSAVYLCASSLTGSLAGYGYTFGSGTRLTVV.

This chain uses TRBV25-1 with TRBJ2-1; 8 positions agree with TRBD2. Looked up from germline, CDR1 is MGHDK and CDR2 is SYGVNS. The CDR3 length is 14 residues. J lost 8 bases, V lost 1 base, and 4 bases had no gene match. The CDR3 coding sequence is TGTGCCAGCAGTGAATGGCGGGAGGTCGATGAGCAGTTCTTC. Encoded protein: CASSEWREVDEQFF.